This T cell receptor beta chain was recovered during a study of T cells in localized non-small cell lung cancer. This CDR3 is 13 amino acids long. V lost 7 bases, J lost 0 bases, and 7 bases lay in between. Per the germline V gene, CDR1 is SNHLY and CDR2 is FYNNEI. Only in-frame clones appear in the TCRdb table, and some are missing; sequencing was by immunoSEQ multiplex PCR. The sample contains fewer than 40,000 clones, roughly 90% of which appear only once. Broader study findings: Across samples, adjacent lung featured a median roughly 50 of the top 100 tumor clones.

Of note for this clone: Its antigen remains unknown.

The material was peripheral blood mononuclear cells, obtained before any cancer treatment. The chain couples TRBV2 to TRBJ1-5; D gene ambiguous. The sequence derives from a woman aged 35 to 69 with stage III lung adenocarcinoma. The CDR3 DNA sequence: TGTGCCAGCAATGAGGGTAGCAATCAGCCCCAGCATTTT. As protein: CASNEGSNQPQHF.